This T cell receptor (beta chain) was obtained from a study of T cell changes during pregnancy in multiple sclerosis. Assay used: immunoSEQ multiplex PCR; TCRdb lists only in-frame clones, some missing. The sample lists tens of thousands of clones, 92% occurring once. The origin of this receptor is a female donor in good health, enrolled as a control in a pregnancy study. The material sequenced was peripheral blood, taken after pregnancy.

Here the CDR3 DNA reads TGTGCCAGCAGTGAGAGGCGGGGGGGTATTAGCACAGATACGCAGTATTTT. Residues: CASSERRGGISTDTQYF. This rearrangement joins TRBV6-1 to TRBJ2-3; 9 bases align to TRBD2. CDR3 length: 17 residues. Germline V lookup: CDR1 MNHNS, CDR2 SASEGT. With V trimmed by 3 bases and J by 0 bases, 7 bases remained unmatched.